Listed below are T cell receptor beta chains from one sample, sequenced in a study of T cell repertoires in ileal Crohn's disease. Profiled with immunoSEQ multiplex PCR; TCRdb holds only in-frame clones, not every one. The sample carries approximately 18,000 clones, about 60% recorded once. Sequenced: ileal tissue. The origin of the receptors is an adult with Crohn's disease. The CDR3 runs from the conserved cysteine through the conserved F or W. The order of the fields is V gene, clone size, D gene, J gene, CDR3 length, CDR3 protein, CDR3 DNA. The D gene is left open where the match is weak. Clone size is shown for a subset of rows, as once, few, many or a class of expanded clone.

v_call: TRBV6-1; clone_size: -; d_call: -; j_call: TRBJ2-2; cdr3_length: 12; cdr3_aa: CASNQGTGELFF; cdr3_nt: TGTGCCAGCAATCAGGGAACCGGGGAGCTGTTTTTT
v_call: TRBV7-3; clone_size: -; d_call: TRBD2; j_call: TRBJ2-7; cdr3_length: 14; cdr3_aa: CASSPSGRGYEQYF; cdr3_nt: TGTGCCAGCAGCCCTAGCGGGAGGGGCTACGAGCAGTACTTC
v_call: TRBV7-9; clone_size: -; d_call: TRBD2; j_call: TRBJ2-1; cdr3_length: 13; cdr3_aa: CASTAGGYNEQFF; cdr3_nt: TGTGCCAGCACCGCGGGAGGTTACAATGAGCAGTTCTTC
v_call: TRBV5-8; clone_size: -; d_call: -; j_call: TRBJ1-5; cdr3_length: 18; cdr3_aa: CASSFTKGSEGGNQPQHF; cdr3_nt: TGTGCCAGCAGCTTCACAAAAGGCAGCGAGGGGGGCAATCAGCCCCAGCATTTT
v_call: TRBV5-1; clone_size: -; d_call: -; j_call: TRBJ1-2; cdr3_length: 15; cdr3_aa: CASSLGRETNYGYTF; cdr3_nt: TGCGCCAGCAGCTTGGGACGGGAGACCAACTATGGCTACACCTTC
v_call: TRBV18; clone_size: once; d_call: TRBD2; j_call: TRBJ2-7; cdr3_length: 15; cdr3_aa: CASSPPGLRGFEQYF; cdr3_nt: TGTGCCAGCTCACCTCCGGGACTACGGGGGTTCGAGCAGTACTTC
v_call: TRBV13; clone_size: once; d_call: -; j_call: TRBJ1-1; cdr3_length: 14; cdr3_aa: CASSLFGLNTEAFF; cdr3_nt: TGTGCCAGCAGCTTGTTTGGCCTGAACACTGAAGCTTTCTTT
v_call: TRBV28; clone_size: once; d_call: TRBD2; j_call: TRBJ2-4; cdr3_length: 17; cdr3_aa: CASSPSGSGGNKNIQYF; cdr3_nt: TGTGCCAGCAGTCCAAGCGGGTCGGGAGGTAACAAAAACATTCAGTACTTC
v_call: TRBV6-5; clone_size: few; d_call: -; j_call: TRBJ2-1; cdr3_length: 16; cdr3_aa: CASSFRPVNSYNEQFF; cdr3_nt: TGTGCCAGCAGTTTCAGGCCAGTAAACTCCTACAATGAGCAGTTCTTC
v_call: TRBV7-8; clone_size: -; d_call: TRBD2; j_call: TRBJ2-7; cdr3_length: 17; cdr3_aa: CASSLEFPGLGSYEQYF; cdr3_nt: TGTGCCAGCAGCTTAGAATTCCCGGGACTAGGTTCCTACGAGCAGTACTTC
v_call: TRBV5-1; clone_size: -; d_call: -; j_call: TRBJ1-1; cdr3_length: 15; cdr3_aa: CASSLAIQGITEAFF; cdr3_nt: TGCGCCAGCAGCTTGGCCATTCAGGGTATCACCGAAGCTTTCTTT
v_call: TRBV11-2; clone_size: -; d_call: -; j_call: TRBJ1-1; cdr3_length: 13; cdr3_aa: CASSFLEHTEAFF; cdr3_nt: TGTGCCAGCAGCTTTCTAGAGCACACTGAAGCTTTCTTT
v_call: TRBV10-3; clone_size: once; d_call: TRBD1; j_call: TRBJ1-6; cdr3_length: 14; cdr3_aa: CAISRDRVNSPLHF; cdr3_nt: TGTGCCATCAGCCGGGACAGGGTTAATTCACCCCTCCACTTT
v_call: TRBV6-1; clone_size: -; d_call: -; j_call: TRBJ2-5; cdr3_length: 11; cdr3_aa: CASSEARRQYF; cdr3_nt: TGTGCCAGCAGTGAAGCTCGGCGGCAGTACTTC
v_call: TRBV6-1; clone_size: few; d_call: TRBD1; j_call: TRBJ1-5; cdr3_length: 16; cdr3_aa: CASSGPGTGAYQPQHF; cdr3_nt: TGTGCCAGCAGTGGACCTGGGACAGGGGCCTATCAGCCCCAGCATTTT
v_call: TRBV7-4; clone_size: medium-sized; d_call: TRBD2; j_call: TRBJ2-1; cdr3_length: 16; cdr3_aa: CASSSTGLAVGNEQFF; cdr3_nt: TGTGCCAGCAGCTCGACAGGACTAGCGGTCGGGAATGAGCAGTTCTTC
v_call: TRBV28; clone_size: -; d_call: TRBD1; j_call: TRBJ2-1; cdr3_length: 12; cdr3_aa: CASLTGANEQFF; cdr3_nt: TGTGCCAGCCTAACAGGGGCCAATGAGCAGTTCTTC
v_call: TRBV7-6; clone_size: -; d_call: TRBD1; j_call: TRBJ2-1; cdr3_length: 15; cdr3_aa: CASSLGQGSRNEQFF; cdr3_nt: TGTGCCAGCAGCTTGGGACAGGGGAGTAGAAATGAGCAGTTCTTC
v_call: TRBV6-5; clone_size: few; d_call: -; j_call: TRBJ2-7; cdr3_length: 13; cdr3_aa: CASRSGRAVEQYF; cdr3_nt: TGTGCCAGCAGGTCCGGCAGGGCAGTAGAGCAGTACTTC
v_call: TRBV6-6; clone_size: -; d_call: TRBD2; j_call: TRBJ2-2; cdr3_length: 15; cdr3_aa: CASSTAGLAHGELFF; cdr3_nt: TGTGCCAGCAGTACCGCGGGACTAGCTCACGGGGAGCTGTTTTTT
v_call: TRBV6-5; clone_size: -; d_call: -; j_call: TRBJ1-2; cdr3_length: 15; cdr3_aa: CASSSRGGGSYGYTF; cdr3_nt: TGTGCCAGCAGCTCGAGAGGGGGGGGCAGCTATGGCTACACCTTC
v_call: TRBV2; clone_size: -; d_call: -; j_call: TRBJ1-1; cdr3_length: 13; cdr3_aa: CASHRTGGTEAFF; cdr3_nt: TGTGCCAGCCATAGGACGGGGGGGACTGAAGCTTTCTTT
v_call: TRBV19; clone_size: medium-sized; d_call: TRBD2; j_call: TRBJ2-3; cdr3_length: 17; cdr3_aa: CASSISGLAGAADTQYF; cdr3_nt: TGTGCCAGTAGTATATCGGGACTAGCGGGAGCTGCAGATACGCAGTATTTT
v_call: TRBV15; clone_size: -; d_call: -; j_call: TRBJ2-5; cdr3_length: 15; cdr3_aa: CATSRDRADQETQYF; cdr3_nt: TGTGCCACCAGCAGAGATCGTGCGGACCAAGAGACCCAGTACTTC
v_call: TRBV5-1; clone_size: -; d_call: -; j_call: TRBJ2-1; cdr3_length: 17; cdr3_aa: CASSWGLRPEGGNEQFF; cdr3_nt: TGCGCCAGCAGCTGGGGCTTACGGCCGGAGGGCGGGAATGAGCAGTTCTTC
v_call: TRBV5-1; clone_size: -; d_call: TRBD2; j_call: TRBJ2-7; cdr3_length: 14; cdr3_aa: CASSFGDYKYEQYF; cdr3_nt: TGCGCCAGCAGCTTCGGGGACTATAAGTACGAGCAGTACTTC
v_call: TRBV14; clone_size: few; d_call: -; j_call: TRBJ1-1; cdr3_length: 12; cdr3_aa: CASSQVGGGAFF; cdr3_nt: TGTGCCAGCAGCCAAGTGGGAGGGGGAGCTTTCTTT
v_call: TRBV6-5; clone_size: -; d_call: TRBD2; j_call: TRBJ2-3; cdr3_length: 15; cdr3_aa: CASTATSGSPDTQYF; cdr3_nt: TGTGCCAGCACCGCGACTAGCGGGAGTCCAGATACGCAGTATTTT
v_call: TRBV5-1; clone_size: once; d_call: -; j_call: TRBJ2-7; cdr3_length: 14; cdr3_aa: CASSLVSSSYEQYF; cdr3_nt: TGCGCCAGCAGCTTGGTGAGTAGCTCCTACGAGCAGTACTTC
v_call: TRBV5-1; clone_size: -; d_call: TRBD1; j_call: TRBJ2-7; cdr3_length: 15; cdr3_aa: CASSYGTGGNYEQYF; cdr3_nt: TGCGCCAGCAGCTACGGGACAGGGGGTAACTACGAGCAGTACTTC
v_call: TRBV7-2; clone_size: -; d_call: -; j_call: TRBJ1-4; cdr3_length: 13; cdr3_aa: CASSLGQLEKLFF; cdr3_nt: TGTGCCAGCAGCTTAGGACAGCTTGAAAAACTGTTTTTT
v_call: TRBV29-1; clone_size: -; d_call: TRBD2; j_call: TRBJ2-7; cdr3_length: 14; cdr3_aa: CSVEGGASGYEQYF; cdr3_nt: TGCAGCGTTGAAGGTGGGGCTAGCGGCTACGAGCAGTACTTC
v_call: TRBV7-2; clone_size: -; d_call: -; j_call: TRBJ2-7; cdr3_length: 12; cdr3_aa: CASSPVSYEQYF; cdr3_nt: TGTGCCAGCAGCCCGGTGTCGTACGAGCAGTACTTC
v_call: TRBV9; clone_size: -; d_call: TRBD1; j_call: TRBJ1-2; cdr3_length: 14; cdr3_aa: CASSVETGGLSYTF; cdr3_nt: TGTGCCAGCAGCGTCGAGACAGGGGGCCTTAGCTACACCTTC
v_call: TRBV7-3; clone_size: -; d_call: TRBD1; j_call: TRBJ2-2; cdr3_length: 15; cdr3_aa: CASSLQGADTGELFF; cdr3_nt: TGTGCCAGCAGCTTACAGGGGGCGGATACCGGGGAGCTGTTTTTT
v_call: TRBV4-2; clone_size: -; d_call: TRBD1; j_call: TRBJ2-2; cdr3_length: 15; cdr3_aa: CASSQGTGNTGELFF; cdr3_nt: TGTGCCAGCAGCCAAGGGACAGGGAACACCGGGGAGCTGTTTTTT
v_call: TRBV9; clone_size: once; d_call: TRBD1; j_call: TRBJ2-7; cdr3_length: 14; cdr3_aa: CASSVGPGGYEQYF; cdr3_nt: TGTGCCAGCAGCGTAGGCCCAGGGGGCTACGAGCAGTACTTC
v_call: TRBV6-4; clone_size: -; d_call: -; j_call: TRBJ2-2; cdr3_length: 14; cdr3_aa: CAARAGPEVGELFF; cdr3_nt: TGTGCCGCGCGGGCGGGGCCTGAGGTCGGGGAGCTGTTTTTT
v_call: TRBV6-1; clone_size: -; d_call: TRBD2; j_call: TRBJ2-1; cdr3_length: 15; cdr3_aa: CASDSSGRESDEQFF; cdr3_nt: TGTGCCAGCGACTCTAGCGGGAGGGAGAGCGATGAGCAGTTCTTC
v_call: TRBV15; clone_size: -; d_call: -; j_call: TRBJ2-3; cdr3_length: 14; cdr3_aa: CATSRDTGIDTQYF; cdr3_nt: TGTGCCACCAGCAGAGATACCGGGATAGATACGCAGTATTTT
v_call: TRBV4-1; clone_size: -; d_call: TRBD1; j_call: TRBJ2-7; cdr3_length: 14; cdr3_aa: CASSLTGTGVEQYF; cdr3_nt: TGCGCCAGCAGCCTCACCGGGACAGGGGTCGAGCAGTACTTC
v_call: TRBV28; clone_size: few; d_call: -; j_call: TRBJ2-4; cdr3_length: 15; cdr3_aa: CASSLRSASKNIQYF; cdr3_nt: TGTGCCAGCAGTTTAAGGAGCGCTTCCAAAAACATTCAGTACTTC
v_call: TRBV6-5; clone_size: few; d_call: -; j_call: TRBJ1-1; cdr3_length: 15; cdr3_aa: CASSQPGGVGTEAFF; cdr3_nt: TGTGCCAGCAGTCAGCCGGGGGGGGTAGGCACTGAAGCTTTCTTT
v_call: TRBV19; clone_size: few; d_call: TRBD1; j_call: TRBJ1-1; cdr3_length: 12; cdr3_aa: CASSKPRGEAFF; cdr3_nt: TGTGCCAGTAGTAAGCCCAGGGGGGAAGCTTTCTTT
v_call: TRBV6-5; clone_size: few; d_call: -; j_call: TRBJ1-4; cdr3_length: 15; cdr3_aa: CASTKRTGKSEKLFF; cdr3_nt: TGTGCCAGCACTAAGCGTACAGGGAAGAGTGAAAAACTGTTTTTT
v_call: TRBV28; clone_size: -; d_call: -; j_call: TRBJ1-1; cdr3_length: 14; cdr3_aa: CASSLYGGDTEAFF; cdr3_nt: TGTGCCAGCAGCCTTTATGGCGGGGACACTGAAGCTTTCTTT
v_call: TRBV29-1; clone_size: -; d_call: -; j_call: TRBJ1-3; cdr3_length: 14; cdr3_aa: CSVAGKSSGNTIYF; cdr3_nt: TGCAGCGTTGCGGGAAAGAGCTCTGGAAACACCATATATTTT
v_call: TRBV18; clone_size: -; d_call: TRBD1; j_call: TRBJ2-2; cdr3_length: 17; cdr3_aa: CASSDIPDRGDTGELFF; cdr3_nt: TGTGCCAGCTCAGACATACCGGACAGGGGCGACACCGGGGAGCTGTTTTTT
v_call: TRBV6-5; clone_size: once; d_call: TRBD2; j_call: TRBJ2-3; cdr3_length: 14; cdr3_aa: CASSTPRELDTQYF; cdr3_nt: TGTGCCAGCAGTACTCCGCGGGAGCTAGATACGCAGTATTTT
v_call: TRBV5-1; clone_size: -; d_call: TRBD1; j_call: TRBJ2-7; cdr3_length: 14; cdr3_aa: CASSFLQGAVEQYF; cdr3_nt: TGCGCCAGCAGCTTTTTACAGGGGGCGGTCGAGCAGTACTTC
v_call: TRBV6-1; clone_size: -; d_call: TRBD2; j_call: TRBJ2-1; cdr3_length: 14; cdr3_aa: CASSSSWGGNEQFF; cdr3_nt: TGTGCCAGCAGTTCCTCCTGGGGGGGAAATGAGCAGTTCTTC